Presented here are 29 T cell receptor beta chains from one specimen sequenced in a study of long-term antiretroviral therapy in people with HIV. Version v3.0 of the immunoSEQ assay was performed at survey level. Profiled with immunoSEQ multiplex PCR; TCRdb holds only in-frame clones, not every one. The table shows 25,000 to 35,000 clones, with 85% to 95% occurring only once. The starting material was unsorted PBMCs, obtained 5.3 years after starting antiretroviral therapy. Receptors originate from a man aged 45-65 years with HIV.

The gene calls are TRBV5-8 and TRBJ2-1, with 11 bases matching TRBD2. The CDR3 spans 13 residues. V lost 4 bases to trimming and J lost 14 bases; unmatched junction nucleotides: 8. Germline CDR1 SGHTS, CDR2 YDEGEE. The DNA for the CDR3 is TGTGCCAGCAGCGCTAGCGGGGGGCTCCCGGAGTTCTTC. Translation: CASSASGGLPEFF. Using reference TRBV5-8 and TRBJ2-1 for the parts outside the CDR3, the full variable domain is EAGVTQSPTHLIKTRGQQATLRCSPISGHTSVYWYQQALGLGLQFLLWYDEGEERNRGNFPPRFSGRQFPNYSSELNVNALELEDSALYLCASSASGGLPEFFGPGTRLTVL.

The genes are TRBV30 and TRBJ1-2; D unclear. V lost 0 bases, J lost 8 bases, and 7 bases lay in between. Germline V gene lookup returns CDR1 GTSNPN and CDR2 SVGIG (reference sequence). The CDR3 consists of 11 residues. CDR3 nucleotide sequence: TGTGCCTGGAGTGTAAGGGAGGGCTACACCTTC. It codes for CAWSVREGYTF.

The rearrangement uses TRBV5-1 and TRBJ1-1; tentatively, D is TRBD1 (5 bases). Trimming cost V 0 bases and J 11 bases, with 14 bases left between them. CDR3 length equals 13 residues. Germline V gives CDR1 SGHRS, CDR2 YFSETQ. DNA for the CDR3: TGCGCCAGCAGCTTGGTCCAGGGCGTACATGCTTTCTTT. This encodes CASSLVQGVHAFF.

CDR3 in DNA: TGTGCCAGCAGTTGGGACTCATTGAACACCGGGGAGCTGTTTTTT. This translates into CASSWDSLNTGELFF. This rearrangement joins TRBV27 to TRBJ2-2; a possible D gene is TRBD2 (6 bases). The CDR3 runs to 15 residues. The V end was cut by 4 bases, the J end by 1 base, with 10 bases between. In germline, CDR1 is MNHEY, CDR2 SMNVEV (reference sequence).

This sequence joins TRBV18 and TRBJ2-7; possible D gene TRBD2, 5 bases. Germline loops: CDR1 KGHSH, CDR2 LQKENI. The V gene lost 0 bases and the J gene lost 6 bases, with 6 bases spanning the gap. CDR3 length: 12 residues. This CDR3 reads CASSPPGSEQYF. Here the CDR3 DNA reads TGTGCCAGCTCACCACCGGGGAGCGAGCAGTACTTC.

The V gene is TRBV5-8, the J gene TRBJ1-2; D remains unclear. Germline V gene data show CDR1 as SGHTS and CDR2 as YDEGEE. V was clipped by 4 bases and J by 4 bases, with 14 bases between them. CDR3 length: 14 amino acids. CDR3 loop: CASSPAPEGYGYTF. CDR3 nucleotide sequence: TGTGCCAGCAGCCCGGCCCCGGAGGGCTATGGCTACACCTTC. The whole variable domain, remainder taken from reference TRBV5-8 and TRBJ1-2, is EAGVTQSPTHLIKTRGQQATLRCSPISGHTSVYWYQQALGLGLQFLLWYDEGEERNRGNFPPRFSGRQFPNYSSELNVNALELEDSALYLCASSPAPEGYGYTFGSGTRLTVV.

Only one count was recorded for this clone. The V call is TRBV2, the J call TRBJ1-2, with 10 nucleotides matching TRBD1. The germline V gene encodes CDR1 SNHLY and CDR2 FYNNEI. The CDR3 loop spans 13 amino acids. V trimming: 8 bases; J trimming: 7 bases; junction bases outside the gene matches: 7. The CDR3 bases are TGTGCCAGCGAAAGACAGGGGGCGCCTGGCTACACCTTC. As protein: CASERQGAPGYTF. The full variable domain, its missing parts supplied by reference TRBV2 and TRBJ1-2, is EPEVTQTPSHQVTQMGQEVILRCVPISNHLYFYWYRQILGQKVEFLVSFYNNEISEKSEIFDDQFSVERPDGSNFTLKIRSTKLEDSAMYFCASERQGAPGYTFGSGTRLTVV.

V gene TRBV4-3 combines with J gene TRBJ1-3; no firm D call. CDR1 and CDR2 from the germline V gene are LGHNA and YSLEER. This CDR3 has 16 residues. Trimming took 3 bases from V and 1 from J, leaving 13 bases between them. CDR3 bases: TGCGCCAGCAGCCATGACGTGGACGGGTCTGGAAACACCATATATTTT. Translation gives CASSHDVDGSGNTIYF.

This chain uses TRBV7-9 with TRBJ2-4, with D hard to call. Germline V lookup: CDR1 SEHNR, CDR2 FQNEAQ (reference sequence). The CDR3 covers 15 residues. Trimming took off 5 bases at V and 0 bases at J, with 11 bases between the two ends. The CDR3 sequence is CASSERRIAKNIQYF. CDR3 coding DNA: TGTGCCAGCAGCGAGCGACGGATAGCCAAAAACATTCAGTACTTC.

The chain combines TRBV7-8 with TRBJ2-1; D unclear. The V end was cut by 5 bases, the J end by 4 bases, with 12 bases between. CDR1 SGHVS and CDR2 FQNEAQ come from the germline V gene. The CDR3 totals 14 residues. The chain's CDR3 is CASSPHKGYNEQFF. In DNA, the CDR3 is TGTGCCAGCAGCCCTCACAAAGGGTACAATGAGCAGTTCTTC.

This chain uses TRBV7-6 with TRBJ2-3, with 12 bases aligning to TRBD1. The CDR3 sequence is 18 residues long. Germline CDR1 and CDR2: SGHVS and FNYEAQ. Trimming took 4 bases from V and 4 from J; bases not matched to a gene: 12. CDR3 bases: TGTGCCAGCAGCTGGGACAGGGGGCGCTTGGCAGGAGCAGATACGCAGTATTTT. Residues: CASSWDRGRLAGADTQYF.

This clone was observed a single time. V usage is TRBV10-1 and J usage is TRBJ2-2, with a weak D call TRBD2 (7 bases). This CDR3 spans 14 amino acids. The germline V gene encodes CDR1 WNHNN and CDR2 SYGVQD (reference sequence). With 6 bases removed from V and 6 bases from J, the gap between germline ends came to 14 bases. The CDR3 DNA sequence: TGCGCCAGCAGCACCAAAGGGGGGGCCGGGGAGCTGTTTTTT. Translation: CASSTKGGAGELFF.

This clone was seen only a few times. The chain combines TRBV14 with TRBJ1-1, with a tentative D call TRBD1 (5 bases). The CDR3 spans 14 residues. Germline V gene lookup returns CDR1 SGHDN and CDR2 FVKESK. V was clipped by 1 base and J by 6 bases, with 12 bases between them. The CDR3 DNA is TGTGCCAGCAGCCAAGTAAGAGGGGTCGCTGAAGCTTTCTTT. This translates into CASSQVRGVAEAFF.

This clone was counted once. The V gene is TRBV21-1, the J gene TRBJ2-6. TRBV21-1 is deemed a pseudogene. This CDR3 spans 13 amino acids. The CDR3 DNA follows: TGTGCTGCTTTAAGGGTTGGGGCCAACGTCCTGACTTTC. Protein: CAALRVGANVLTF.

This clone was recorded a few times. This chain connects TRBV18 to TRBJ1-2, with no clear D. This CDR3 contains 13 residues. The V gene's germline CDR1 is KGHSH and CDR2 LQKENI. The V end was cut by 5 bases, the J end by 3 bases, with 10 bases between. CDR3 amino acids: CASSADGHYGYTF. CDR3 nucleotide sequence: TGTGCCAGCTCAGCGGACGGACACTATGGCTACACCTTC.

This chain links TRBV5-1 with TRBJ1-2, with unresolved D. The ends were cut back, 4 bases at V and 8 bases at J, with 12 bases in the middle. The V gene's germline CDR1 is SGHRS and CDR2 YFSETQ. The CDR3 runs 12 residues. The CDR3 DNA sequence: TGCGCCAGCAGCCCCTCGGGGTGGGGCTACACCTTC. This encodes CASSPSGWGYTF. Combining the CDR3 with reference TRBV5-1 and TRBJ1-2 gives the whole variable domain KAGVTQTPRYLIKTRGQQVTLSCSPISGHRSVSWYQQTPGQGLQFLFEYFSETQRNKGNFPGRFSGRQFSNSRSEMNVSTLELGDSALYLCASSPSGWGYTFGSGTRLTVV.

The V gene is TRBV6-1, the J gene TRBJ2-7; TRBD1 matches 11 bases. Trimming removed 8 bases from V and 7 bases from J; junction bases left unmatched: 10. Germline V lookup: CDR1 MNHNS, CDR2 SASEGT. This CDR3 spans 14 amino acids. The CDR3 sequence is CASFVDRGRREQYF. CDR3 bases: TGTGCCAGCTTTGTGGACAGGGGGCGCCGGGAGCAGTACTTC.

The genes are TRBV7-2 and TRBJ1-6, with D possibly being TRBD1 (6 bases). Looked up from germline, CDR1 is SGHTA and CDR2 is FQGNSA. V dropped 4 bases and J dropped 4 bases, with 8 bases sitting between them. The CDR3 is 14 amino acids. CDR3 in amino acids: CASSSGQYNSPLHF. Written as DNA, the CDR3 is TGTGCCAGCAGCTCCGGACAGTATAATTCACCCCTCCACTTT.

CDR3 coding DNA: TGCGCCAGCAGCCTGGACGGGGGGGCTGTACCAGATACGCAGTATTTT. Protein product: CASSLDGGAVPDTQYF. J is TRBJ2-3 and V is TRBV4-1; 8 bases fit TRBD2. The V gene end was trimmed by 4 bases and the J gene end by 4 bases; junction bases not matched to a gene: 10. The CDR3 totals 16 residues. Germline assignment: CDR1 MGHRA and CDR2 YSYEKL.

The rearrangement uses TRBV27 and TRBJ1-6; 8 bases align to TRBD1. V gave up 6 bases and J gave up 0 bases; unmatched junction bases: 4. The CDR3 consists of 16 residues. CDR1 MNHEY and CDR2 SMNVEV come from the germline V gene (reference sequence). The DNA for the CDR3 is TGTGCCAGCAGCCCTGGGACAGGCTCCTATAATTCACCCCTCCACTTT. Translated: CASSPGTGSYNSPLHF.

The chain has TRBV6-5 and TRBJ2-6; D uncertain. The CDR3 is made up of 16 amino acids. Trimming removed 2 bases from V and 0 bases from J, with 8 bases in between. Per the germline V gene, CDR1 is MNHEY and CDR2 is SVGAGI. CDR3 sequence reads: CASSYQGLSGANVLTF. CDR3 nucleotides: TGTGCCAGCAGTTACCAAGGGCTCTCTGGGGCCAACGTCCTGACTTTC.

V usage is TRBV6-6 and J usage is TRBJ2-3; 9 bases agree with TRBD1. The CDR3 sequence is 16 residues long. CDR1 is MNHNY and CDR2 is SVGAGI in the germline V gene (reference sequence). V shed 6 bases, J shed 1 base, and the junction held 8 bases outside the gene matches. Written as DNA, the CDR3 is TGTGCCAGCAGGCTACTCCGGGACAGGGGCACAGATACGCAGTATTTT. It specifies CASRLLRDRGTDTQYF.

This chain's CDR3 is CASSSQFATGELFF. The CDR3 bases are TGTGCCAGCAGTTCCCAGTTTGCGACCGGGGAGCTGTTTTTT. The chain is built from TRBV6-5 and TRBJ2-2; D remains ambiguous. Germline V lookup: CDR1 MNHEY, CDR2 SVGAGI. This CDR3 is built from 14 residues. V was pared by 4 bases and J by 5 bases, with 11 bases between.

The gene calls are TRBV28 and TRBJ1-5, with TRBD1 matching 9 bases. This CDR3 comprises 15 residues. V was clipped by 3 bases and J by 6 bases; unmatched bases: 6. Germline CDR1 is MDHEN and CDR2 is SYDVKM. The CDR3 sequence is CASSFGGQGTQPQHF. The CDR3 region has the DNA TGTGCCAGCAGTTTCGGGGGACAGGGAACTCAGCCCCAGCATTTT.

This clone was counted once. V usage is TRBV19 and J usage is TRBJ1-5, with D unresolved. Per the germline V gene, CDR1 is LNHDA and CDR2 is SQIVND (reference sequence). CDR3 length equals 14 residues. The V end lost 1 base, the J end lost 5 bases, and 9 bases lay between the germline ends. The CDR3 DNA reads TGTGCCAGTAGTATAGGCACTGGGGATCAGCCCCAGCATTTT. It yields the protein CASSIGTGDQPQHF.

The CDR3 here is CASCRDGGNQPQHF. The CDR3 DNA follows: TGTGCCAGCTGCAGGGATGGAGGCAATCAGCCCCAGCATTTT. The chain couples TRBV6-1 to TRBJ1-5; D perhaps matches TRBD1 (5 bases). The length of the CDR3 is 14 residues. The V gene lost 8 bases and the J gene lost 2 bases, with 13 bases spanning the gap. Germline CDR1 and CDR2: MNHNS and SASEGT.

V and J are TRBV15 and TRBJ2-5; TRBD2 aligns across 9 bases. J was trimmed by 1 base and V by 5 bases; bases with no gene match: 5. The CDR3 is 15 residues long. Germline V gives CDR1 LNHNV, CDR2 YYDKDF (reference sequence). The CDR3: CATSDGGGVQETQYF. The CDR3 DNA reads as TGTGCCACCAGCGATGGCGGGGGGGTCCAAGAGACCCAGTACTTC.

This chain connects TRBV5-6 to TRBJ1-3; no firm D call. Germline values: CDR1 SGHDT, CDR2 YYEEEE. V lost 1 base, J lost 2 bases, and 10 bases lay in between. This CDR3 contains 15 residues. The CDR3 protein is CASSLWGYPGNTIYF. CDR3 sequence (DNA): TGTGCCAGCAGCTTGTGGGGTTACCCTGGAAACACCATATATTTT.

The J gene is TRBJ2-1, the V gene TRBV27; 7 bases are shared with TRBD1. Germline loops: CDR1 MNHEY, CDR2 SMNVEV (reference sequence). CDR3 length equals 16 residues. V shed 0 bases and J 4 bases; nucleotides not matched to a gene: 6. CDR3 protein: CASSLSSGTVYNEQFF. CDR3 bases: TGTGCCAGCAGTTTATCGTCCGGGACAGTATACAATGAGCAGTTCTTC.